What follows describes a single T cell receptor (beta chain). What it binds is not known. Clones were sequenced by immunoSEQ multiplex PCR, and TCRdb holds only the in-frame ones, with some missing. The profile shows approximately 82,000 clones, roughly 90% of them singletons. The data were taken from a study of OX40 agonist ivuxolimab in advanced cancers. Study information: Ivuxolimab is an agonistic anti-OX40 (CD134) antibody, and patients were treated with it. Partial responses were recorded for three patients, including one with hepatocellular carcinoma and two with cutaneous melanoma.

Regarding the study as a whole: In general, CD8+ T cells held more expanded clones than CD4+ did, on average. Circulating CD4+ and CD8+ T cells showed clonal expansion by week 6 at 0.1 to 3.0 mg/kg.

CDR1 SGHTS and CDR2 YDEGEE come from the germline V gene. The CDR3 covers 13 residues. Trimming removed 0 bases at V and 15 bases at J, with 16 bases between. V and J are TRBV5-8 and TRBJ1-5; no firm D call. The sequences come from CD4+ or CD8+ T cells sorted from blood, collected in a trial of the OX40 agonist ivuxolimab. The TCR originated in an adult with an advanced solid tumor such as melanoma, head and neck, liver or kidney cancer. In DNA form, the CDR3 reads TGTGCCAGCAGCTTGGCGACTGTTACGGCCTCGCATTTT. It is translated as CASSLATVTASHF. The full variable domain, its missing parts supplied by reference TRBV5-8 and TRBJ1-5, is EAGVTQSPTHLIKTRGQQATLRCSPISGHTSVYWYQQALGLGLQFLLWYDEGEERNRGNFPPRFSGRQFPNYSSELNVNALELEDSALYLCASSLATVTASHFGDGTRLSIL.